Here is one T cell receptor beta chain with its context. The antigen is unknown. The data were produced by immunoSEQ multiplex PCR, yet TCRdb's version contains in-frame clones alone and is incomplete. In the table there are approximately 2,000,000 clones, under 95% of which are singletons. CDR3 length: 16 amino acids. Germline CDR1 and CDR2: SGHAT and FQNNGV. V lost 3 bases, J lost 0 bases, and 1 base stayed unmatched. This specimen belongs to a study of shared clonotypes between healthy human individuals. Study conclusions and caveats: The rarefaction results pointed to incomplete sorted-subset sequencing despite large depth. Naive subsets generally had larger estimated richness than memory subsets.

Material: naive CD4+ T cells from PBMCs. Subset given: CD45RA+ positively selected. The receptor was derived from a man aged 18-30 years in good health. Some clones in this sample may be carry-over from other donors' samples. The chain couples TRBV11-2 to TRBJ2-1; 11 bases align to TRBD2. The CDR3 sequence: CASSFGTSGSYNEQFF. The CDR3 bases are TGTGCCAGCAGCTTCGGGACTAGCGGCTCCTACAATGAGCAGTTCTTC.